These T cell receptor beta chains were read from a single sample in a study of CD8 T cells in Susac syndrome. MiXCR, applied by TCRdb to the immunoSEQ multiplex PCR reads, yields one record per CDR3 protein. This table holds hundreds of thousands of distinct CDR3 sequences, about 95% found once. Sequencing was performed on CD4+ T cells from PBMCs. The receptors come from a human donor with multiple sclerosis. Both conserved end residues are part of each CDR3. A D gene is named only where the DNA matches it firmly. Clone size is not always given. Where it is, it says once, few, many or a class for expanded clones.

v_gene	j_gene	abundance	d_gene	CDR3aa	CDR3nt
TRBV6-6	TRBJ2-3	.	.	CASTPRGTDTQYF	TGTGCCAGCACCCCACGGGGCACAGATACGCAGTATTTT
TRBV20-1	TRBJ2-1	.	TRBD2	CSAQLAGGSHEQFF	TGCAGTGCACAACTAGCGGGAGGCTCCCATGAGCAGTTCTTC
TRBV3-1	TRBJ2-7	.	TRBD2	CASSKDWGGEQYF	TGTGCCAGCAGCAAAGACTGGGGGGGCGAGCAGTACTTC
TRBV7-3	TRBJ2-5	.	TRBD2	CASSLFGRGETQYF	TGTGCCAGCAGCTTATTCGGGAGGGGAGAGACCCAGTACTTC
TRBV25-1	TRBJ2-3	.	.	CASSSAGTDTQYF	TGTGCCAGCAGTTCCGCAGGCACAGATACGCAGTATTTT
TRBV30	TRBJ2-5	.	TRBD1	CAWIQGETQYF	TGTGCCTGGATACAGGGGGAGACCCAGTACTTC
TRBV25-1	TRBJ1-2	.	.	CASTSAQPRSGYTF	TGTGCCAGTACCTCGGCCCAACCTCGGAGCGGCTACACCTTC
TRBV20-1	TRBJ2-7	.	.	CSASATGYEQYF	TGCAGTGCTAGCGCCACTGGCTACGAGCAGTACTTC
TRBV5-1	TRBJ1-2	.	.	CASLEESGYGGYTF	TGCGCCAGCCTCGAGGAATCAGGGTATGGTGGCTACACCTTC
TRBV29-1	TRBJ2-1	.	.	CSVIHSSSYNEQFF	TGCAGCGTTATACACTCGAGCTCCTACAATGAGCAGTTCTTC
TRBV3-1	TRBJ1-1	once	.	CASSPHFQGPEAFF	TGTGCCAGCAGCCCTCACTTTCAGGGGCCTGAAGCTTTCTTT
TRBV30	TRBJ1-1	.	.	CAWSGQPNTEAFF	TGTGCCTGGAGTGGACAGCCGAACACTGAAGCTTTCTTT
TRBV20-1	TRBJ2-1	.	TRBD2	CSARRRGRARIYEQFF	TGCAGTGCTAGACGTCGGGGGAGGGCGAGAATCTATGAGCAGTTCTTC
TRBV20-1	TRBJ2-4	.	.	CSARGVENIQYF	TGCAGTGCTAGGGGAGTCGAGAACATTCAGTACTTC
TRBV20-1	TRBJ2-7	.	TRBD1	CSARSGGTGGYEQYF	TGCAGTGCTAGATCCGGGGGGACAGGGGGCTACGAGCAGTACTTC
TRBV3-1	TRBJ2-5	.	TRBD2	CASSQPYRLADHQETQYF	TGTGCCAGCAGCCAACCCTACCGACTAGCGGATCACCAAGAGACCCAGTACTTC
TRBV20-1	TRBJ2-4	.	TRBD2	CSAGGVPKNIQYF	TGCAGTGCTGGGGGGGTCCCCAAAAACATTCAGTACTTC
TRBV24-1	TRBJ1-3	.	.	CATSEPFEGNTIYF	TGTGCCACCAGTGAGCCGTTTGAAGGAAACACCATATATTTT
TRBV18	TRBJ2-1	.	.	CASSPEGGGLPVYNEQFF	TGTGCCAGCTCACCTGAGGGCGGAGGACTACCTGTCTACAATGAGCAGTTCTTC
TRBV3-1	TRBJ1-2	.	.	CASSLQGRNYGYTF	TGTGCCAGCAGCCTACAGGGAAGGAATTATGGCTACACCTTC
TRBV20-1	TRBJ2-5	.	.	CSARGGELGETQYF	TGCAGTGCTAGAGGGGGGGAACTGGGAGAGACCCAGTACTTC
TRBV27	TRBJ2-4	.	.	CASSLGSGAKNIQYF	TGTGCCAGCAGTTTGGGCAGTGGGGCCAAAAACATTCAGTACTTC
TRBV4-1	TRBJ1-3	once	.	CASSQLPRRRIGNTIYF	TGCGCCAGCAGCCAACTCCCTCGCCGGCGGATTGGAAACACCATATATTTT
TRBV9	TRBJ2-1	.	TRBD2	CASSVELAENNEQFF	TGTGCCAGCAGCGTAGAGCTAGCGGAAAACAATGAGCAGTTCTTC
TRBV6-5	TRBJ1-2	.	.	CASSITGGDGYTF	TGTGCCAGCAGCATAACGGGAGGCGATGGCTACACCTTC
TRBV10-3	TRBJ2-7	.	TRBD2	CAISATSGRYEQYF	TGTGCCATCAGTGCTACTAGCGGCCGCTACGAGCAGTACTTC
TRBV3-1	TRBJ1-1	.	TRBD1	CASSTVPTGRNTEAFF	TGTGCCAGCAGCACAGTCCCGACAGGGCGTAACACTGAAGCTTTCTTT
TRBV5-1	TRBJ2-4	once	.	CASSWQGGKNIQYF	TGCGCCAGCAGCTGGCAGGGCGGCAAAAACATTCAGTACTTC
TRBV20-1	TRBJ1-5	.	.	CSANSGNSNQPQHF	TGCAGTGCTAATTCCGGGAATAGCAATCAGCCCCAGCATTTT
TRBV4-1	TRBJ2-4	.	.	CASSHPVRDSKNIQYF	TGCGCCAGCAGCCACCCCGTGCGGGACAGCAAAAACATTCAGTACTTC
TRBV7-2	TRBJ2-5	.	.	CASSFKTGPETQYF	TGTGCCAGCAGCTTTAAGACCGGCCCAGAGACCCAGTACTTC
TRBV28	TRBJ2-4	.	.	CASSPGTAKNIQYF	TGTGCCAGCAGTCCTGGGACAGCCAAAAACATTCAGTACTTC
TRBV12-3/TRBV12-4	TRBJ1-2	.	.	CASSSNRVSMYTF	TGTGCCAGCAGTTCGAACAGGGTGTCGATGTACACCTTC
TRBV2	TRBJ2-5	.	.	CASSAGRTQETQYF	TGTGCCAGCAGTGCGGGCAGAACGCAAGAGACCCAGTACTTC
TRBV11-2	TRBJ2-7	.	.	CASSSPGNYEQYF	TGTGCCAGCAGCTCTCCGGGAAACTACGAGCAGTACTTC
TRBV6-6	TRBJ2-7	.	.	CASREAIDEQYF	TGTGCCAGCAGGGAGGCCATCGACGAGCAGTACTTC
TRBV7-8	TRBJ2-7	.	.	CASSPRVAPFKPHF	TGTGCCAGCAGCCCCCGCGTGGCGCCGTTCAAGCCTCACTTC
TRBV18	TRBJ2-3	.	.	CASSLVSQLADTQYF	TGTGCCAGCTCACTGGTGTCCCAGCTTGCGGATACGCAGTATTTT
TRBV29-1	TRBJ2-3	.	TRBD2	CSVVVGRGYTQYF	TGCAGCGTTGTTGTCGGGAGGGGATATACGCAGTATTTT
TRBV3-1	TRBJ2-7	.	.	CASSQVQGQGEQYF	TGTGCCAGCAGCCAAGTCCAGGGGCAAGGCGAGCAGTACTTC
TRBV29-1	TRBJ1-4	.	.	CSVLDREKLFF	TGCAGCGTTTTGGACCGTGAAAAACTGTTTTTT
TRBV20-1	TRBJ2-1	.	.	CSARDFSSGRLFSSYNEQFF	TGCAGTGCTAGAGATTTTTCAAGCGGGCGCTTGTTTAGCTCCTACAATGAGCAGTTCTTC
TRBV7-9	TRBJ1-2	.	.	CASSSFRGPNYGYTF	TGTGCCAGCAGCTCTTTCCGAGGGCCTAACTATGGCTACACCTTC
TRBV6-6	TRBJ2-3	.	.	CASSPSGSTDTQYF	TGTGCCAGCAGCCCCAGCGGGAGCACAGATACGCAGTATTTT
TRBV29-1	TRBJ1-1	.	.	CSALGGEGTEAFF	TGCAGCGCCCTGGGGGGGGAAGGTACTGAAGCTTTCTTT
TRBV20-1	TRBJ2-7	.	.	CSARGVSYEQYF	TGCAGTGCTAGAGGAGTATCCTACGAGCAGTACTTC
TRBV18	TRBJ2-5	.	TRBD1	CASSPDRRQETQYF	TGTGCCAGCTCACCGGACAGGCGGCAAGAGACCCAGTACTTC
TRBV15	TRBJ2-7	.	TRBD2	CATSRDRRLAGVQQYF	TGTGCCACCAGCAGAGATCGGAGGCTAGCGGGAGTCCAGCAGTACTTC
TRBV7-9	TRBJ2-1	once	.	CASTQLQVNEQFF	TGTGCCAGCACCCAACTTCAGGTCAATGAGCAGTTCTTC
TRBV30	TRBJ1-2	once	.	CALIRGAHGYTF	TGTGCCTTAATACGGGGGGCCCATGGCTACACCTTC
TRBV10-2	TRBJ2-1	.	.	CASSDRSSQNEQFF	TGCGCCAGCAGTGATAGGTCCAGCCAAAATGAGCAGTTCTTC
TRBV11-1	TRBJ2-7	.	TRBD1	CASSTGGFPYEQYF	TGTGCCAGCAGCACAGGGGGCTTTCCCTACGAGCAGTACTTC
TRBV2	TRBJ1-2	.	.	CASSDGTSRGYTF	TGTGCCAGCAGTGACGGGACTTCTCGCGGCTACACCTTC
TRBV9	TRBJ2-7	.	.	CASSVTAQVPAYEQYF	TGTGCCAGCAGCGTAACGGCACAGGTACCAGCCTACGAGCAGTACTTC
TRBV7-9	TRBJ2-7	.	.	CASSLASTASYEQYF	TGTGCCAGCAGCTTAGCTTCGACGGCTTCCTACGAGCAGTACTTC
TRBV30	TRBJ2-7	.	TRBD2	CAWSRLAGGEQYF	TGTGCCTGGAGTCGACTAGCGGGGGGGGAGCAGTACTTC
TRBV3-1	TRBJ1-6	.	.	CASSQTGGLHF	TGTGCCAGCAGCCAAACGGGGGGACTCCACTTT
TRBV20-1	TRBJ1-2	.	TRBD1	CSARSPGQGNGYTF	TGCAGTGCTAGATCACCGGGACAGGGGAATGGCTACACCTTC